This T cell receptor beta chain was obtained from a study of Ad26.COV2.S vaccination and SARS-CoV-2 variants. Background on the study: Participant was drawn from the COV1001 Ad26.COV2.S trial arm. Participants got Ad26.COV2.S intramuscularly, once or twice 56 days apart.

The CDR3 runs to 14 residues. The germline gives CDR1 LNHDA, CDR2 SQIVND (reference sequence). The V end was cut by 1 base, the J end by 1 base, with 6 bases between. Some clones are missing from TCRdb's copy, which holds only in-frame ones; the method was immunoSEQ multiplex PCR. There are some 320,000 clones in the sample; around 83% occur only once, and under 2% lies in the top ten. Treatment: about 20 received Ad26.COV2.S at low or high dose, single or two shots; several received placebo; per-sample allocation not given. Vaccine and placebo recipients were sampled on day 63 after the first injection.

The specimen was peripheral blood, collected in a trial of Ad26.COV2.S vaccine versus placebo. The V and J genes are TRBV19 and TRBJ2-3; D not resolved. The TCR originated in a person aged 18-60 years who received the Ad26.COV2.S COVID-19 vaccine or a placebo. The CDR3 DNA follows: TGTGCCAGTAGTATAGCGCCCGGCACAGATACGCAGTATTTT. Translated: CASSIAPGTDTQYF. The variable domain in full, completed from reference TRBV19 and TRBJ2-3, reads DGGITQSPKYLFRKEGQNVTLSCEQNLNHDAMYWYRQDPGQGLRLIYYSQIVNDFQKGDIAEGYSVSREKKESFPLTVTSAQKNPTAFYLCASSIAPGTDTQYFGPGTRLTVL.